The 11 T cell receptor beta chains below all came from one sample that was sequenced in a study of blood T cell repertoires in COVID-19. TCRdb's copy holds only in-frame clones and misses some; the assay was immunoSEQ multiplex PCR. The sample contains 95,000 to 150,000 clones, roughly 90% of which appear only once. Source material: peripheral blood. These receptors were taken from a man aged 50-59 years with acute or convalescent COVID-19.

As DNA, the CDR3 is TGTGCCTGGAGTGGCGAAGGAGGTGAAAGGAACTATGGCTACACCTTC. Protein sequence: CAWSGEGGERNYGYTF. This sequence joins TRBV30 and TRBJ1-2; no reliable D call. The germline V and J ends were trimmed by 1 base and 2 bases, with 17 bases remaining between them. CDR1 and CDR2 from the germline V gene are GTSNPN and SVGIG (reference sequence). CDR3 length: 16 residues.

The chain uses TRBV19 and TRBJ2-5, with 10 bases matching TRBD1. Trimming took 5 bases from V and 3 from J; bases not matched to a gene: 3. CDR3 length: 14 amino acids. The germline V gene encodes CDR1 LNHDA and CDR2 SQIVND (reference sequence). Here the CDR3 reads CASSADRGKETQYF. CDR3 DNA: TGTGCCAGTAGTGCGGACAGGGGGAAAGAGACCCAGTACTTC.

The chain employs TRBV29-1 and TRBJ1-4; D uncertain. The V gene lost 6 bases and the J gene lost 7 bases, with 15 bases spanning the gap. Germline CDR1 is SQVTM and CDR2 is ANQGSEA. This CDR3 has 13 residues. This chain's CDR3 is CSVARTSGEKLFF. As DNA, the CDR3 is TGCAGCGTCGCCCGGACGAGCGGTGAAAAACTGTTTTTT.

The V and J genes are TRBV3-1 (or the pseudogene TRBV3-2) and TRBJ2-7; 7 bases align to TRBD1. Germline V gives CDR1 LGHDT, CDR2 YNNKEL (reference sequence). The J segment lost 5 bases and the V segment lost 0 bases, leaving 10 bases of the junction unmatched. There are 16 residues in the CDR3. The CDR3 DNA is TGTGCCAGCAGCCAAGATAGGGGGACAGTAAACAACGAGCAGTACTTC. Encoded protein: CASSQDRGTVNNEQYF.

This rearrangement joins TRBV6-5 to TRBJ1-2; D perhaps matches TRBD1 (5 bases). The CDR3 contains 12 residues. Germline CDR1 reads MNHEY; CDR2 reads SVGAGI. Between the trimmed V and J ends, which lost 2 bases and 8 bases, there was a span of 9 bases. The chain's CDR3 is CASSYRGWGYTF. The CDR3 bases are TGTGCCAGCAGTTACCGGGGGTGGGGCTACACCTTC.

This sequence joins TRBV11-2 and TRBJ1-3; D is uncertain. CDR1 and CDR2 (germline): SGHAT, FQNNGV. This CDR3 region has 16 residues. V lost 2 bases and J lost 0, with 11 bases in between. The DNA of the CDR3 is TGTGCCAGCAGCTTACCTGGAGGCCTCTCTGGAAACACCATATATTTT. It encodes CASSLPGGLSGNTIYF. Full variable domain (remainder filled in from reference TRBV11-2 and TRBJ1-3): EAGVAQSPRYKIIEKRQSVAFWCNPISGHATLYWYQQILGQGPKLLIQFQNNGVVDDSQLPKDRFSAERLKGVDSTLKIQPAKLEDSAVYLCASSLPGGLSGNTIYFGEGSWLTVV.

This clone was recorded only once. J is TRBJ2-5 and V is TRBV29-1, with D perhaps matching TRBD1 (7 bases). This CDR3 region has 15 residues. Germline V gives CDR1 SQVTM, CDR2 ANQGSEA. The V end was cut by 6 bases, the J end by 6 bases, with 23 bases between. The CDR3 nucleotides are TGCAGCGTCCTCGGGGGACAGTTTCCCCCGAAGACCCAGTACTTC. This encodes CSVLGGQFPPKTQYF.

The J gene is TRBJ2-7, the V gene TRBV3-1 (or the pseudogene TRBV3-2); D is uncertain. There are 13 residues in the CDR3. From germline, CDR1 is LGHDT and CDR2 YNNKEL (reference sequence). The germline V and J ends were trimmed by 1 base and 4 bases, with 8 bases remaining between them. CDR3 amino acids: CASSQGLGYEQYF. CDR3 nucleotide sequence: TGTGCCAGCAGCCAAGGTCTCGGGTACGAGCAGTACTTC.

This clone was seen many times. This rearrangement joins TRBV4-3 to TRBJ1-2; tentative D call: TRBD1 (5 bases). The germline gives CDR1 LGHNA, CDR2 YSLEER. V lost 1 base, J lost 1 base, and 10 bases lay in between. This CDR3 has 15 amino acids. The CDR3 protein is CASSQGGRVNYGYTF. The CDR3, as DNA: TGCGCCAGCAGCCAAGGGGGCAGAGTTAACTATGGCTACACCTTC.

V usage is TRBV11-2 and J usage is TRBJ2-7; 7 bases line up with TRBD2. Germline V lookup: CDR1 SGHAT, CDR2 FQNNGV. Trimming cost V 5 bases and J 2 bases; bases outside gene matches: 3. There are 13 residues in the CDR3. CDR3 sequence: CASSRDYTYEQYF. In DNA, the CDR3 is TGTGCCAGCAGCCGGGACTATACCTACGAGCAGTACTTC.

The DNA of the CDR3 is TGTGCCAGCAGCGCGGACTTATCCTACGAGCAGTACTTC. Protein: CASSADLSYEQYF. The genes are TRBV11-3 and TRBJ2-7, with D perhaps matching TRBD2 (5 bases). The CDR3 runs to 13 residues. The germline V gene encodes CDR1 SGHNT and CDR2 YENEEA. Deletions cut 5 bases from V and 1 base from J, with 9 bases between.